This T cell receptor (beta chain) comes out of a study of neurological immune-mediated disorders. This CDR3 comprises 14 residues. V was pared by 8 bases and J by 4 bases, with 17 bases between. Germline lookup yields CDR1 MNHEY and CDR2 SVGEGT. With 10-nucleotide random UMIs, 5'RACE was used to make the cDNA. TCRdb re-analysed the 5' RACE reads in MiXCR, keeping a single row per CDR3 protein. The sample shows tens of thousands of distinct CDR3 sequences, roughly 15% of them seen only once. The clonotype was recovered from a middle-aged woman in good health. The V gene is TRBV6-2 or TRBV6-3, the J gene TRBJ2-5, with a possible D match to TRBD2 (5 bases). The material sequenced was PBMCs. DNA of the CDR3: TGTGCCAGCTGGACGGGGTCAGATTCAGAGACCCAGTACTTC. It encodes CASWTGSDSETQYF.